Following are 17 T cell receptor beta chains from one sample sequenced in a study of cytomegalovirus exposure and HLA in healthy donors. Primers included in the PCR were 60 Vbeta and 13 Jbeta primers. TCRdb's table, derived via immunoSEQ multiplex PCR, lists solely in-frame clones and lacks some. The data contain some 120,000 clones, about 80% of them seen just once; the ten biggest clones take up approximately 9.1%. The specimen sequenced was PBMCs. These receptors were collected from a woman aged 45 to 65 in good health and CMV-seropositive.

The rearrangement uses TRBV30 and TRBJ1-1, with D unclear. Germline CDR1 is GTSNPN and CDR2 is SVGIG (reference sequence). The V and J ends lost 0 bases and 3 bases respectively, with 11 bases between them. The CDR3 extends over 14 amino acids. The chain's CDR3 is CAWSVGGSDTEAFF. The CDR3 DNA reads TGTGCCTGGAGTGTAGGAGGGAGTGACACTGAAGCTTTCTTT. Full variable domain (outside the CDR3, taken from reference TRBV30 and TRBJ1-1): SQTIHQWPATLVQPVGSPLSLECTVEGTSNPNLYWYRQAAGRGLQLLFYSVGIGQISSEVPQNLSASRPQDRQFILSSKKLLLSDSGFYLCAWSVGGSDTEAFFGQGTRLTVV.

CDR3 sequence reads: CASSFRTGSEAFF. For the CDR3, the DNA is TGTGCCAGCAGCTTCAGGACAGGGTCTGAAGCTTTCTTT. This rearrangement joins TRBV7-9 to TRBJ1-1, with 8 bases fitting TRBD1. Germline V CDR1 and CDR2: SEHNR, FQNEAQ (reference sequence). The length of the CDR3 is 13 residues. The trim removed 3 bases at V and 6 bases at J, leaving 3 bases unmatched.

The chain joins TRBV2 to TRBJ1-2; 9 bases map to TRBD1. Germline V gives CDR1 SNHLY, CDR2 FYNNEI. CDR3 size: 14 residues. J was trimmed by 4 bases and V by 6 bases; bases with no gene match: 6. The CDR3 protein is CASRRDRDFYGYTF. The CDR3 DNA reads TGTGCCAGCAGGCGGGACAGGGATTTCTATGGCTACACCTTC.

The V gene is TRBV1, the J gene TRBJ2-3; the listed D gene, TRBD1, was not tested against the DNA. TRBV1 constitutes a pseudogene. CDR3 size: 21 residues. CDR3 protein: CTSSHVCRDRGSARFAHTQYF. The CDR3 bases are TGCACCAGCAGCCATGTTTGCCGAGACAGGGGAAGTGCCCGTTTCGCCCATACGCAGTATTTT.

In this sample, this clone turned up once. This chain links TRBV19 with TRBJ2-1; 8 bases match TRBD2. V lost 4 bases and J lost 7; bases outside the gene matches: 9. Germline V gives CDR1 LNHDA, CDR2 SQIVND (reference sequence). CDR3 size: 15 residues. Here the CDR3 DNA reads TGTGCCAGTAGTAAGGGACCAGCGGGAGAGAATGAGCAGTTCTTC. Translating gives CASSKGPAGENEQFF. Full variable domain (missing parts from reference TRBV19 and TRBJ2-1): DGGITQSPKYLFRKEGQNVTLSCEQNLNHDAMYWYRQDPGQGLRLIYYSQIVNDFQKGDIAEGYSVSREKKESFPLTVTSAQKNPTAFYLCASSKGPAGENEQFFGPGTRLTVL.

This chain joins TRBV5-1 and TRBJ2-1, with 13 bases aligning to TRBD2. Germline V lookup: CDR1 SGHRS, CDR2 YFSETQ. With V trimmed by 4 bases and J by 9 bases, 13 bases remained unmatched. The CDR3 is 17 amino acids. The CDR3, as DNA: TGCGCCAGCAGCCCCGGACTAGCGGGGGCCGTAACCAGTGAGCAGTTCTTC. It encodes CASSPGLAGAVTSEQFF.

V is TRBV19 and J is TRBJ1-5; 9 bases align to TRBD1. In germline, CDR1 is LNHDA, CDR2 SQIVND (reference sequence). The CDR3 runs to 16 residues. Trimming at V came to 4 bases and at J to 4 bases, leaving 8 bases not matched to a gene. CDR3 bases: TGTGCCAGTAGTACAGGGACAGGGTGGGGAAATCAGCCCCAGCATTTT. As protein: CASSTGTGWGNQPQHF.

The sample holds a few counts of this clone. At one end, the junction sequence differs from germline, possibly due to a read error. The chain joins TRBV6-6 to TRBJ1-1; D is possibly TRBD1 (5 bases). The CDR3 consists of 12 residues. Germline V gene lookup returns CDR1 MNHNY and CDR2 SVGAGI (reference sequence). CDR3 coding DNA: TGTGCCAGCAGTTACTCTGGGACTGAAACTTTCTTT. Its protein is CASSYSGTETFF.

The rearrangement links TRBV6-5 to TRBJ2-5; D gene unclear. The J call may be in error: the DNA end matches TRBJ2-7 better. The germline CDR1 and CDR2 sequences are MNHEY and SVGAGI. CDR3 length: 13 amino acids. The CDR3 protein is CASSYSRGYEQYF. Written as DNA, the CDR3 is TGTGCCAGCAGTTACAGTCGAGGATACGAGCAGTACTTC.

The V and J genes are TRBV14 and TRBJ1-2; 8 bases are a match to TRBD1. This CDR3 is 17 amino acids long. Germline CDR1 is SGHDN and CDR2 is FVKESK. Germline trimming cut 5 bases from V and 2 bases from J; bases unmatched to any gene: 13. The CDR3 DNA reads TGTGCCAGCAGCAGCCGGGGTGCAGGGGGCGACAACTATGGCTACACCTTC. Its protein product is CASSSRGAGGDNYGYTF.

The CDR3 here is CAWSVAGGSETQYF. The CDR3 DNA follows: TGTGCCTGGAGTGTAGCGGGAGGGAGTGAGACCCAGTACTTC. The chain uses TRBV30 and TRBJ2-5; 10 bases align to TRBD2. V was pared by 0 bases and J by 5 bases, with 3 bases of the junction left unmatched. The CDR3 is made up of 14 amino acids. The germline CDR1 and CDR2 sequences are GTSNPN and SVGIG (reference sequence).

This clone was detected a few times. The V call is TRBV2, the J call TRBJ1-2; D may be TRBD1 (6 bases). Germline V gene data show CDR1 as SNHLY and CDR2 as FYNNEI. The CDR3 runs to 14 residues. The ends were cut back, 5 bases at V and 7 bases at J, with 17 bases in the middle. The CDR3 DNA follows: TGTGCCAGCAGTACTGTCCCTCGAGGGGGTGGCTACACCTTC. Protein: CASSTVPRGGGYTF. The whole variable domain, filled in from reference TRBV2 and TRBJ1-2, reads EPEVTQTPSHQVTQMGQEVILRCVPISNHLYFYWYRQILGQKVEFLVSFYNNEISEKSEIFDDQFSVERPDGSNFTLKIRSTKLEDSAMYFCASSTVPRGGGYTFGSGTRLTVV.

This clone came up once. CDR3: CAISDLAVGAKNIQYF. The CDR3, as DNA: TGTGCCATCAGTGACCTAGCGGTTGGGGCCAAAAACATTCAGTACTTC. V usage is TRBV10-3 and J usage is TRBJ2-4, with TRBD2 matching over 7 bases. The length of the CDR3 is 16 residues. Germline-derived CDR1 and CDR2 are ENHRY and SYGVKD. V was clipped by 3 bases and J by 1 base; unmatched bases: 6.

V and J are TRBV2 and TRBJ2-7; 8 nucleotides align to TRBD1. Trimming removed 6 bases from V and 4 bases from J; junction bases left unmatched: 17. This CDR3 has 17 amino acids. Germline V CDR1 and CDR2: SNHLY, FYNNEI. The CDR3 here is CASSVSLAGGNVYEQYF. CDR3 sequence (DNA): TGTGCCAGCAGCGTATCCCTTGCAGGGGGCAATGTGTACGAGCAGTACTTC.

This clone was counted between two and nine times. The chain recombines TRBV25-1 with TRBJ1-1, with 9 bases lining up with TRBD1. V lost 8 bases and J lost 5; bases outside the gene matches: 6. CDR1 is MGHDK and CDR2 is SYGVNS in the germline V gene. CDR3 length equals 13 residues. The CDR3 coding sequence is TGTGCCAGCCGGCCGACAGGGGGGACTGAAGCTTTCTTT. Translating gives CASRPTGGTEAFF.

V is TRBV9 and J is TRBJ2-3; TRBD2 aligns across 8 bases. The CDR3 consists of 15 residues. The V gene end was trimmed by 4 bases and the J gene end by 6 bases; junction bases not matched to a gene: 10. The germline V gene has CDR1 SGDLS and CDR2 YYNGEE. DNA of the CDR3: TGTGCCAGCAGCTTTAGCGGGGTCCTGTATGATACGCAGTATTTT. It codes for CASSFSGVLYDTQYF.

This rearrangement joins TRBV6-5 to TRBJ2-7, with 13 bases lining up with TRBD2. The germline CDR1 and CDR2 sequences are MNHEY and SVGAGI. Trimming at V came to 6 bases and at J to 3 bases, leaving 5 bases not matched to a gene. This CDR3 contains 15 residues. CDR3 DNA sequence: TGTGCCAGCAGAAGGACTAGCGGGAGTTTCTACGAGCAGTACTTC. This translates into CASRRTSGSFYEQYF.